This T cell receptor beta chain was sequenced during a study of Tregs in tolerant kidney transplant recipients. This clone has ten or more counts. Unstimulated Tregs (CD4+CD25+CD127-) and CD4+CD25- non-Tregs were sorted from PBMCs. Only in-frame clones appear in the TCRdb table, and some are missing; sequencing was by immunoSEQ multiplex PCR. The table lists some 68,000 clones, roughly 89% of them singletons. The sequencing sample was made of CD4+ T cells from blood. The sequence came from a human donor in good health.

The CDR3 reads CASSPGQLRGKLFF. CDR3 sequence (DNA): TGTGCCAGCAGCCCCGGACAGCTCCGGGGGAAACTGTTTTTT. The chain combines TRBV21-1 with TRBJ1-4. TRBV21-1 is classified as a pseudogene. The CDR3 extends over 14 amino acids.